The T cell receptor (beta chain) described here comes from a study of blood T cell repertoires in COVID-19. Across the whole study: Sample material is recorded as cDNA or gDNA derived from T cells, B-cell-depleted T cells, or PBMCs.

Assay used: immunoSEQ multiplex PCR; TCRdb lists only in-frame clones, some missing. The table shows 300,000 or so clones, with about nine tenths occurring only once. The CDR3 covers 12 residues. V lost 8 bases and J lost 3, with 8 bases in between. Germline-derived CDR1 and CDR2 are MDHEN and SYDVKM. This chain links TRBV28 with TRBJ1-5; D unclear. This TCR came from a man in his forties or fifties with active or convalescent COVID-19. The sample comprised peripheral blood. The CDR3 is CASRPTNQPQHF. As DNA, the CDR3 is TGTGCCAGCCGCCCTACCAATCAGCCCCAGCATTTT.